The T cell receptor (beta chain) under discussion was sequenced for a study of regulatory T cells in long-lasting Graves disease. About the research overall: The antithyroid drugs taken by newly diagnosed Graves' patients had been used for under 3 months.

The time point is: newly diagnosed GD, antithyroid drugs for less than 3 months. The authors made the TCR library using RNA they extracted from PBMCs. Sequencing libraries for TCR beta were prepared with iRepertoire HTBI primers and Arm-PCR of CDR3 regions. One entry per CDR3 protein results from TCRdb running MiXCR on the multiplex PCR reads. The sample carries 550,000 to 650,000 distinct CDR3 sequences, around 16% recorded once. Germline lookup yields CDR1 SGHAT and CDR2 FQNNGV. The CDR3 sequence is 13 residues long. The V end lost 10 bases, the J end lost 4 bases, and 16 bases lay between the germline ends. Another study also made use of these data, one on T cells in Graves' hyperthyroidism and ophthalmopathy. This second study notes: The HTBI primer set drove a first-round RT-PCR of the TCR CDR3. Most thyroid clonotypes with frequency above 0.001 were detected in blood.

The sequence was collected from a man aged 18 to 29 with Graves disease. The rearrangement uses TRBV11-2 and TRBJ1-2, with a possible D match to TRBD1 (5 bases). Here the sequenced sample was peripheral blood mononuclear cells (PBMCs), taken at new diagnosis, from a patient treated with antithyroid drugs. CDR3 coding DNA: TGTGCCACTTCCGATTGGGGCGGCTATGGCTACACCTTC. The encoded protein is CATSDWGGYGYTF.